One sample yielded the 25 T cell receptor beta chains listed below, sequenced in a study of OX40 agonist ivuxolimab in advanced cancers. TCRdb keeps only in-frame clones here, not all; method: immunoSEQ multiplex PCR. This table holds approximately 90,000 clones, roughly nine tenths found once. This material consisted of CD4+ or CD8+ T cells sorted from blood, taken in a trial of the OX40 agonist ivuxolimab. Source of these receptors: an adult with an advanced solid tumor such as melanoma, head and neck, liver or kidney cancer.

The V and J genes are TRBV6-1 and TRBJ2-7; 13 positions match TRBD2. The ends lost 6 bases at V and 7 bases at J; junction bases unmatched: 9. This CDR3 comprises 15 residues. Germline V lookup: CDR1 MNHNS, CDR2 SASEGT. The CDR3 protein is CASSRGLAGDQEQYF. CDR3 sequence (DNA): TGTGCCAGCAGCCGAGGACTAGCGGGAGATCAGGAGCAGTACTTC.

This clone has a handful of counts. The chain recombines TRBV18 with TRBJ1-2, with TRBD1 identical over 9 bases. The CDR3 covers 14 residues. The germline CDR1 and CDR2 sequences are KGHSH and LQKENI. J was trimmed by 5 bases and V by 6 bases; bases with no gene match: 7. The CDR3 DNA is TGTGCCAGCTCGGTAGGGACAGGGCCTTATGGCTACACCTTC. Residues: CASSVGTGPYGYTF.

The genes are TRBV5-4 and TRBJ2-7; a possible D gene is TRBD2 (6 bases). The CDR3 sequence is 15 residues long. Per the germline V gene, CDR1 is SGHNT and CDR2 is YYREEE (reference sequence). V lost 4 bases and J lost 0, with 14 bases in between. The CDR3 DNA sequence: TGTGCCAGCAGCCGATCGGGAGTAGACTCCTACGAGCAGTACTTC. This translates into CASSRSGVDSYEQYF.

The chain joins TRBV27 to TRBJ2-6; unclear D gene. This CDR3 has 14 residues. The germline gives CDR1 MNHEY, CDR2 SMNVEV (reference sequence). Trimming took off 3 bases at V and 2 bases at J, with 5 bases between the two ends. The CDR3 reads CASSLSPGANVLTF. The DNA for the CDR3 is TGTGCCAGCAGTTTGAGTCCTGGGGCCAACGTCCTGACTTTC.

J is TRBJ1-3 and V is TRBV6-5, with D possibly being TRBD1 (6 bases). Trimming left V 2 bases short and J 8 bases short, with 13 bases between. Germline values: CDR1 MNHEY, CDR2 SVGAGI. This CDR3 has 14 amino acids. CDR3: CASSYRGAGDTIYF. The DNA for the CDR3 is TGTGCCAGCAGTTACAGGGGGGCCGGGGACACCATATATTTT.

The chain recombines TRBV7-9 with TRBJ2-1, with D possibly called TRBD1 or TRBD2 (5 bases each). Germline V gene sequence: CDR1 SEHNR, CDR2 FQNEAQ (reference sequence). The V end was cut by 11 bases, the J end by 0 bases, with 14 bases between. The CDR3 runs 14 residues. The DNA for the CDR3 is TGTGCCTCCTGGGACGGGGACTCCTACAATGAGCAGTTCTTC. This codes for CASWDGDSYNEQFF.

This sequence joins TRBV4-1 and TRBJ1-4, with 7 positions matching TRBD1. The CDR3 runs 15 residues. The germline gives CDR1 MGHRA, CDR2 YSYEKL. Germline trimming cut 4 bases from V and 7 bases from J; bases unmatched to any gene: 9. The DNA of the CDR3 is TGCGCCAGCAGCCTAGAGACAGGGAGTGGTGAAAAACTGTTTTTT. Translation: CASSLETGSGEKLFF.

The chain is built from TRBV5-4 and TRBJ2-7; D is ambiguous. V was pared by 0 bases and J by 0 bases, with 4 bases between. The length of the CDR3 is 13 residues. CDR1 SGHNT and CDR2 YYREEE come from the germline V gene (reference sequence). The CDR3 reads CASSLASSYEQYF. The CDR3 DNA is TGTGCCAGCAGCTTGGCCAGCTCCTACGAGCAGTACTTC.

The chain couples TRBV23-1 to TRBJ1-1; D is unresolved. TRBV23-1 is an ORF, and what it does is uncertain. The CDR3 covers 15 residues. The ends were cut back, 6 bases at V and 3 bases at J, with 17 bases in the middle. This chain's CDR3 is CASSPPVGLDTEAFF. As DNA, the CDR3 is TGCGCCAGCAGCCCACCGGTAGGTCTGGACACTGAAGCTTTCTTT.

This chain joins TRBV6-5 and TRBJ2-7; D remains ambiguous. V was cut by 8 bases and J by 0 bases, with 11 bases left in between. Germline values: CDR1 MNHEY, CDR2 SVGAGI. The CDR3 is 13 residues long. CDR3 amino acids: CASGFGSSYEQYF. CDR3 coding DNA: TGTGCCAGCGGGTTCGGAAGCTCCTACGAGCAGTACTTC.

V and J are TRBV19 and TRBJ2-1; TRBD2 agrees at 12 bases. Per germline, CDR1 LNHDA and CDR2 SQIVND (reference sequence). The trim removed 6 bases at V and 2 bases at J, leaving 8 bases unmatched. The CDR3 totals 17 residues. The DNA of the CDR3 is TGTGCCAGTAGGACTAGCGGGAGTTTAGTAGCCTACAATGAGCAGTTCTTC. It specifies CASRTSGSLVAYNEQFF.

The chain is built from TRBV6-5 and TRBJ2-7, with D perhaps TRBD1 or TRBD2 (5 bases each). V was clipped by 0 bases and J by 3 bases, with 12 bases between them. In germline, CDR1 is MNHEY, CDR2 SVGAGI. The CDR3 consists of 15 residues. The CDR3 loop reads CASSYSGERLYEQYF. In DNA form, the CDR3 reads TGTGCCAGCAGTTACTCGGGGGAGCGTCTCTACGAGCAGTACTTC.

The V gene is TRBV27, the J gene TRBJ2-2, with D hard to call. Trimming removed 6 bases at V and 6 bases at J, with 11 bases between. The length of the CDR3 is 13 residues. Germline values: CDR1 MNHEY, CDR2 SMNVEV (reference sequence). The CDR3 region is CASSPRNPGELFF. The CDR3 DNA reads as TGTGCCAGCAGCCCCCGGAATCCCGGGGAGCTGTTTTTT.

The chain recombines TRBV7-6 with TRBJ2-1; D is possibly TRBD1 (7 bases). The CDR3 totals 12 residues. Trimming left V 4 bases short and J 10 bases short, with 11 bases between. From germline, CDR1 is SGHVS and CDR2 FNYEAQ. The CDR3 region has the DNA TGTGCCAGCAGCTGGCCAGGGGGGGAGCAGTTCTTC. It encodes CASSWPGGEQFF.

The chain carries TRBV7-3 and TRBJ1-1; D is unresolved. This CDR3 is built from 13 residues. The germline CDR1 and CDR2 sequences are SGHTA and FQGTGA. Trimming removed 1 base at V and 7 bases at J, with 10 bases between. The CDR3 coding sequence is TGTGCCAGCAGCTTAAACAGTGGCGGTGAAGCTTTCTTT. Encoded protein: CASSLNSGGEAFF.

The chain is built from TRBV2 and TRBJ2-1, with D possibly being TRBD2 (5 bases). V lost 6 bases and J 9 bases, leaving 15 bases between the germline ends. Germline V gene lookup returns CDR1 SNHLY and CDR2 FYNNEI. This CDR3 spans 13 amino acids. As DNA, the CDR3 is TGTGCCAGCAGACCCGAGGTAACTAGTGAGCAGTTCTTC. Translation gives CASRPEVTSEQFF. Full variable domain (outside the CDR3, taken from reference TRBV2 and TRBJ2-1): EPEVTQTPSHQVTQMGQEVILRCVPISNHLYFYWYRQILGQKVEFLVSFYNNEISEKSEIFDDQFSVERPDGSNFTLKIRSTKLEDSAMYFCASRPEVTSEQFFGPGTRLTVL.

The genes are TRBV7-9 and TRBJ2-2; 9 bases are shared with TRBD2. J lost 6 bases, V lost 4 bases, and 12 bases had no gene match. The CDR3 totals 17 residues. Germline assignment: CDR1 SEHNR and CDR2 FQNEAQ (reference sequence). The CDR3 bases are TGTGCCAGCAGCTCGCCCCCTGCGGGAGGGCCTCCCGGGGAGCTGTTTTTT. Translation: CASSSPPAGGPPGELFF.

CDR3 nucleotides: TGCGCCAGCAGTGTTGGGGAGAACACTGAAGCTTTCTTT. This gives the protein CASSVGENTEAFF. The rearrangement uses TRBV10-2 and TRBJ1-1; D unclear. The CDR3 sequence is 13 residues long. Trimming removed 4 bases at V and 1 base at J, with 7 bases between. The V gene's germline CDR1 is WSHSY and CDR2 SAAADI.

The table lists this clone with a count of one. The rearrangement links TRBV28 to TRBJ2-3; no clear D gene. The germline CDR1 and CDR2 sequences are MDHEN and SYDVKM. The CDR3 has 14 amino acids. V was clipped by 6 bases and J by 6 bases, with 16 bases between them. CDR3 in amino acids: CASRVDVVPDTQYF. DNA for the CDR3: TGTGCCAGCAGGGTGGACGTGGTCCCGGATACGCAGTATTTT.

The V and J genes are TRBV27 and TRBJ1-4; D might be TRBD1 (5 bases). Germline loops: CDR1 MNHEY, CDR2 SMNVEV (reference sequence). The CDR3 has 17 amino acids. Trimming pared 2 bases from V and 0 bases from J, leaving 13 bases between. CDR3 nucleotides: TGTGCCAGCAGTTTAAGGTGGGGGTTCGCAACTAATGAAAAACTGTTTTTT. Encoded protein: CASSLRWGFATNEKLFF. The entire variable domain, with the rest obtained from reference TRBV27 and TRBJ1-4, is as follows: EAQVTQNPRYLITVTGKKLTVTCSQNMNHEYMSWYRQDPGLGLRQIYYSMNVEVTDKGDVPEGYKVSRKEKRNFPLILESPSPNQTSLYFCASSLRWGFATNEKLFFGSGTQLSVL.

Only a few counts were recorded for this clone. The J gene is TRBJ2-7, the V gene TRBV4-1; TRBD2 matches 7 bases. This CDR3 has 14 amino acids. The J segment lost 0 bases and the V segment lost 3 bases, leaving 2 bases of the junction unmatched. Germline CDR1 is MGHRA and CDR2 is YSYEKL. The DNA for the CDR3 is TGCGCCAGCAGCCACGGACTAGTCTCCTACGAGCAGTACTTC. The encoded protein is CASSHGLVSYEQYF.

This sequence joins TRBV7-9 and TRBJ1-2, with 7 positions matching TRBD1. The germline V gene encodes CDR1 SEHNR and CDR2 FQNEAQ (reference sequence). The CDR3 covers 15 residues. V was clipped by 2 bases and J by 8 bases; unmatched bases: 11. For the CDR3, the DNA is TGTGCCAGCAGCTTACCCCGCGGACAGGTGGGCGGCTACACCTTC. Protein sequence: CASSLPRGQVGGYTF.

This chain links TRBV19 with TRBJ2-7; 14 bases align to TRBD2. This CDR3 contains 16 residues. The V segment lost 6 bases and the J segment 3 bases; nucleotides outside the gene matches: 7. The germline V gene encodes CDR1 LNHDA and CDR2 SQIVND (reference sequence). The CDR3 sequence: CASSPRGLAGGYEQYF. The CDR3 DNA is TGTGCCAGTAGCCCCCGCGGACTAGCGGGAGGCTACGAGCAGTACTTC. The full variable domain, in which reference TRBV19 and TRBJ2-7 provide the parts outside the CDR3, is DGGITQSPKYLFRKEGQNVTLSCEQNLNHDAMYWYRQDPGQGLRLIYYSQIVNDFQKGDIAEGYSVSREKKESFPLTVTSAQKNPTAFYLCASSPRGLAGGYEQYFGPGTRLTVT.

V is TRBV6-6 and J is TRBJ2-7; D not certain. This CDR3 is 12 amino acids long. CDR1 is MNHNY, CDR2 SVGAGI, per germline (reference sequence). Trimming cost V 2 bases and J 4 bases, with 6 bases left between them. This CDR3 reads CASSYPNYEQYF. The DNA of the CDR3 is TGTGCCAGCAGTTACCCGAATTACGAGCAGTACTTC.

The chain is built from TRBV7-2 and TRBJ2-1, with D unclear. Trimming pared 5 bases from V and 0 bases from J, leaving 11 bases between. Germline V lookup: CDR1 SGHTA, CDR2 FQGNSA. The CDR3 covers 15 residues. CDR3 in DNA: TGTGCCAGCAGCACCCGCCGTGGCTCCTACAATGAGCAGTTCTTC. It specifies CASSTRRGSYNEQFF.